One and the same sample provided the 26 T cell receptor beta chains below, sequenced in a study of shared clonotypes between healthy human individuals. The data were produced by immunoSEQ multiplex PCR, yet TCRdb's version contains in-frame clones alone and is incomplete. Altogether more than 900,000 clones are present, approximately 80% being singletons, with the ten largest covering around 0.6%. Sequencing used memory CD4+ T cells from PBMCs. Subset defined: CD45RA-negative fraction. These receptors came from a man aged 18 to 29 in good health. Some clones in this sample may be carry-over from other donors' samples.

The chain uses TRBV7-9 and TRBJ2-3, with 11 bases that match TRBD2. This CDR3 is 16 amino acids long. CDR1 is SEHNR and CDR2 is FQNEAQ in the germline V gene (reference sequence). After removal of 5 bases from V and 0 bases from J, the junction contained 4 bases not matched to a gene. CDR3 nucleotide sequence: TGTGCCAGCAGCCTGGGACTAGCGGCTAGCACAGATACGCAGTATTTT. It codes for CASSLGLAASTDTQYF.

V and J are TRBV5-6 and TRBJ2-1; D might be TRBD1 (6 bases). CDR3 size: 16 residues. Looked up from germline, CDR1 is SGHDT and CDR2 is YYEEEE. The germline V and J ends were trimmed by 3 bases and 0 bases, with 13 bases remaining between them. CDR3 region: CASSSLQGLSYNEQFF. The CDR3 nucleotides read TGTGCCAGCAGCTCCCTCCAGGGGCTCTCCTACAATGAGCAGTTCTTC. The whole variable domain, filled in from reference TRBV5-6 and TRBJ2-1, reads DAGVTQSPTHLIKTRGQQVTLRCSPKSGHDTVSWYQQALGQGPQFIFQYYEEEERQRGNFPDRFSGHQFPNYSSELNVNALLLGDSALYLCASSSLQGLSYNEQFFGPGTRLTVL.

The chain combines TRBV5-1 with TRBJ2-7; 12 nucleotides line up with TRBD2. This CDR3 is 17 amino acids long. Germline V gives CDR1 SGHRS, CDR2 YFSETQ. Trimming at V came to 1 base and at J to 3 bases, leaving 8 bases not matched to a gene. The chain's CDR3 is CASSLPPTSGSGYEQYF. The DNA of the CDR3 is TGCGCCAGCAGCTTGCCGCCGACTAGCGGGAGTGGCTACGAGCAGTACTTC. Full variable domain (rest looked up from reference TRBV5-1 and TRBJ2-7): KAGVTQTPRYLIKTRGQQVTLSCSPISGHRSVSWYQQTPGQGLQFLFEYFSETQRNKGNFPGRFSGRQFSNSRSEMNVSTLELGDSALYLCASSLPPTSGSGYEQYFGPGTRLTVT.

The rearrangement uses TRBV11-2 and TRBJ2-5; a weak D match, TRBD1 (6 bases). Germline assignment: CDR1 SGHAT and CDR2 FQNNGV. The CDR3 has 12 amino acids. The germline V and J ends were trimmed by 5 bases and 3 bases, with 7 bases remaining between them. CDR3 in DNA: TGTGCCAGCAGCCGGACAGAAGAGACCCAGTACTTC. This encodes CASSRTEETQYF.

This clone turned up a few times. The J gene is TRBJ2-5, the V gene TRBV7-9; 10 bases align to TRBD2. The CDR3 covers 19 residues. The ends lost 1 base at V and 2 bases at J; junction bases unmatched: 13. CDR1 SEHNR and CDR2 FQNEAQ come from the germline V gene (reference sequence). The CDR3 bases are TGTGCCAGCAGCTTAGAGGGGGTGACAGCGGGAGGGCGGCAAGAGACCCAGTACTTC. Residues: CASSLEGVTAGGRQETQYF.

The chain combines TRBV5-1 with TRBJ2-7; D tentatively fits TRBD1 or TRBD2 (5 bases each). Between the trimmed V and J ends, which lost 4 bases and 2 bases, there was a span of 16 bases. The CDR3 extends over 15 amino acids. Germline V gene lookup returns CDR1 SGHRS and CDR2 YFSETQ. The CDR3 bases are TGCGCCAGCAGCCCCTTGGGGGAAAAGACCTACGAGCAGTACTTC. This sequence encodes CASSPLGEKTYEQYF.

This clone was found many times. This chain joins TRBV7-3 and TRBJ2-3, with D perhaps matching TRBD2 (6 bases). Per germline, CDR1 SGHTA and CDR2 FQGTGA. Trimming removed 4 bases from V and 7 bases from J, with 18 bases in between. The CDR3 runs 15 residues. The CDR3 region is CASSSLGGKGNTQYF. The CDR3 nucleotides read TGTGCCAGCAGCTCCCTCGGCGGGAAAGGGAATACGCAGTATTTT.

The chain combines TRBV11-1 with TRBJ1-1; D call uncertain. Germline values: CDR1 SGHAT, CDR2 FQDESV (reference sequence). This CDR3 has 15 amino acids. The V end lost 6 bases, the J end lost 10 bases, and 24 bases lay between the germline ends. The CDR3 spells CASSFPQRGPVGAFF. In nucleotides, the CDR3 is TGTGCCAGCAGTTTTCCCCAAAGAGGACCCGTCGGAGCTTTCTTT.

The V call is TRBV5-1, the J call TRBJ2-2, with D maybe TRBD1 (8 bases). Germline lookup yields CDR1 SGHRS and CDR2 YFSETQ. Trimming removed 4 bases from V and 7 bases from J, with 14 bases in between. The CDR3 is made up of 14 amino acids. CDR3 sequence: CASSMDREGGELFF. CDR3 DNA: TGCGCCAGCAGCATGGACAGGGAGGGCGGGGAGCTGTTTTTT.

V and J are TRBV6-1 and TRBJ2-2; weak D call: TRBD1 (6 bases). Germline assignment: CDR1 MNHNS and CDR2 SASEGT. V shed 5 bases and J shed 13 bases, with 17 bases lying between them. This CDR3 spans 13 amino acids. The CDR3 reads CASSQYLDRRLFF. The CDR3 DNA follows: TGTGCCAGCAGTCAATACCTTGACAGGCGGCTGTTTTTT.

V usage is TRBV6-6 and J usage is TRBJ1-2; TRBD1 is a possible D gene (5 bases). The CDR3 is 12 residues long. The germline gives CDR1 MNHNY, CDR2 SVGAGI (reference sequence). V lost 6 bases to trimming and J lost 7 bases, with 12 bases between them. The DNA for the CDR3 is TGTGCCAGCAGCCATAAAGGGGTTGGCTACACCTTC. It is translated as CASSHKGVGYTF.

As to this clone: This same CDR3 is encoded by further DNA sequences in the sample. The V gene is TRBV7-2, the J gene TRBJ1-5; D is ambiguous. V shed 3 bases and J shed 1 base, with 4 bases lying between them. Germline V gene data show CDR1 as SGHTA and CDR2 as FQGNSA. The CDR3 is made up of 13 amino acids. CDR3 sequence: CASSFRSNQPQHF. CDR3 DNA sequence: TGTGCCAGCAGCTTCCGAAGCAATCAGCCCCAGCATTTT.

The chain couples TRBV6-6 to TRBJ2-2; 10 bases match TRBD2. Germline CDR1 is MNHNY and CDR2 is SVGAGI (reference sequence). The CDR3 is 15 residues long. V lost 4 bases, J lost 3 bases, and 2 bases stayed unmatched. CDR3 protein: CASSSGTSDTGELFF. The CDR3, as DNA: TGTGCCAGCAGTTCCGGGACTAGCGACACCGGGGAGCTGTTTTTT.

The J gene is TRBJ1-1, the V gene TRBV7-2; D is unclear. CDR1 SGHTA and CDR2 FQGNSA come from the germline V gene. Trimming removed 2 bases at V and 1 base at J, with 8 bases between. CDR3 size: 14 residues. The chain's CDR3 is CASSLRTRNTEAFF. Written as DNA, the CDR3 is TGTGCCAGCAGCTTAAGGACCCGGAACACTGAAGCTTTCTTT.

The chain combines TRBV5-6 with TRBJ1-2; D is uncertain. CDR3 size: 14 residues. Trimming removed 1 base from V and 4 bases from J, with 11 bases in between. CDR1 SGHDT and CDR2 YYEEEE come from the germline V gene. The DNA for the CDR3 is TGTGCCAGCAGCTTGCCGGGAGCCTCCTATGGCTACACCTTC. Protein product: CASSLPGASYGYTF.

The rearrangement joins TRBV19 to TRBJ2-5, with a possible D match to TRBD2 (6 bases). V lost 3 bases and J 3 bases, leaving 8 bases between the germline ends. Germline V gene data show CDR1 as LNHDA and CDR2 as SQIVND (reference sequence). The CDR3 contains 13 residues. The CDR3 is CASSIGLKETQYF. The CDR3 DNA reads TGTGCCAGTAGTATCGGACTAAAAGAGACCCAGTACTTC.

The CDR3, as DNA: TGTGCCAGCAGCTTAGCGATGGAGGTTGATACGCAGTATTTT. Protein product: CASSLAMEVDTQYF. The V call is TRBV7-9, the J call TRBJ2-3; D possibly corresponds to TRBD2 (5 bases). Trimming shortened V by 0 bases and J by 6 bases, and 10 bases separated the two germline ends. The CDR3 is made up of 14 amino acids. CDR1 is SEHNR, CDR2 FQNEAQ, per germline (reference sequence).

CDR3: CASSSMGVNTEAFF. The CDR3 DNA follows: TGTGCCAGCAGCTCGATGGGGGTGAACACTGAAGCTTTCTTT. The rearrangement uses TRBV7-2 and TRBJ1-1; D possibly corresponds to TRBD1 (5 bases). The germline gives CDR1 SGHTA, CDR2 FQGNSA. This CDR3 spans 14 amino acids. V gave up 4 bases and J gave up 0 bases, with 9 bases separating them.

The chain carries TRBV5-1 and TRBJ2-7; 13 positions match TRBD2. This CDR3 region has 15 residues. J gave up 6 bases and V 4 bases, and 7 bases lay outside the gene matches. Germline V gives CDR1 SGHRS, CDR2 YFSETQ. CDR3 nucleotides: TGCGCCAGCAGCACAACTAGCGGGAGGGCCCCCGAGCAGTACTTC. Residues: CASSTTSGRAPEQYF.

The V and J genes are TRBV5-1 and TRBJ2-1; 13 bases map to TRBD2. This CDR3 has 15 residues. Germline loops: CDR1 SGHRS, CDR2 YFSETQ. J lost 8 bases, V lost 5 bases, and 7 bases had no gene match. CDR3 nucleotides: TGCGCCAGCAGGACACTAGCGGGAGGGGACTATGAGCAGTTCTTC. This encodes CASRTLAGGDYEQFF.

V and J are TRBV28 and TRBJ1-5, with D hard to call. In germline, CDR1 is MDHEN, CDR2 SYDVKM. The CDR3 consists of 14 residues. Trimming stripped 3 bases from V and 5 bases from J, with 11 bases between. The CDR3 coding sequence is TGTGCCAGCAGTTTGTCAGCAATTCATCAGCCCCAGCATTTT. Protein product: CASSLSAIHQPQHF. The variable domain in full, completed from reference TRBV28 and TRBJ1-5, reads DVKVTQSSRYLVKRTGEKVFLECVQDMDHENMFWYRQDPGLGLRLIYFSYDVKMKEKGDIPEGYSVSREKKERFSLILESASTNQTSMYLCASSLSAIHQPQHFGDGTRLSIL.

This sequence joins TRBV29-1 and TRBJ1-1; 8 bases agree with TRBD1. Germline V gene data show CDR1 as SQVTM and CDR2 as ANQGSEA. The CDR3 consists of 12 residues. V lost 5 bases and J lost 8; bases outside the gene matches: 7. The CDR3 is CSVILDRDEAFF. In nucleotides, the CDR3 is TGCAGCGTTATACTGGACAGGGACGAAGCTTTCTTT. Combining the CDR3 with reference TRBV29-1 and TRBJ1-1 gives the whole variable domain SAVISQKPSRDICQRGTSLTIQCQVDSQVTMMFWYRQQPGQSLTLIATANQGSEATYESGFVIDKFPISRPNLTFSTLTVSNMSPEDSSIYLCSVILDRDEAFFGQGTRLTVV.

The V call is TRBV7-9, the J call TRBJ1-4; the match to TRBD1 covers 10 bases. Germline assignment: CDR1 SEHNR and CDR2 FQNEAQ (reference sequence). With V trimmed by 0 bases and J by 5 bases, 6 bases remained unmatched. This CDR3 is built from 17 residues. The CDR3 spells CASSLALGTGVNEKLFF. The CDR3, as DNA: TGTGCCAGCAGCTTAGCGTTGGGGACAGGGGTCAATGAAAAACTGTTTTTT. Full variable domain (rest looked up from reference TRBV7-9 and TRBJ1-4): DTGVSQNPRHKITKRGQNVTFRCDPISEHNRLYWYRQTLGQGPEFLTYFQNEAQLEKSRLLSDRFSAERPKGSFSTLEIQRTEQGDSAMYLCASSLALGTGVNEKLFFGSGTQLSVL.

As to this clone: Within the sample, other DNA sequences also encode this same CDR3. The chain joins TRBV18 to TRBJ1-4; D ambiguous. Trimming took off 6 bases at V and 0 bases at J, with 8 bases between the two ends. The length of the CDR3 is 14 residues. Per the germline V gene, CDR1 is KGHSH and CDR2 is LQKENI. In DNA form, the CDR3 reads TGTGCCAGCTCTCGGGGTACAACTAATGAAAAACTGTTTTTT. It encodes CASSRGTTNEKLFF.

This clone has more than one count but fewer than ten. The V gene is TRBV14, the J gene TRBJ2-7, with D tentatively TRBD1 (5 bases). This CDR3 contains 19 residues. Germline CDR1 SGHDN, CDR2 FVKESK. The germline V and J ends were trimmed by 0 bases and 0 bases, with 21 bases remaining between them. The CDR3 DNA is TGTGCCAGCAGCCAAGATGAGGTAGGGGCGCCACGAAGCTCCTACGAGCAGTACTTC. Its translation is CASSQDEVGAPRSSYEQYF. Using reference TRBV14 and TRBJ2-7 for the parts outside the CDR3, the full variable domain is EAGVTQFPSHSVIEKGQTVTLRCDPISGHDNLYWYRRVMGKEIKFLLHFVKESKQDESGMPNNRFLAERTGGTYSTLKVQPAELEDSGVYFCASSQDEVGAPRSSYEQYFGPGTRLTVT.

The CDR3 nucleotides are TGTGCCAGCAGCTTAGATTCCCAATACAGGCTCTACGAGCAGTACTTC. Translated: CASSLDSQYRLYEQYF. The V gene is TRBV7-9, the J gene TRBJ2-7; possibly TRBD1 for D (5 bases). The CDR3 runs to 16 residues. Trimming stripped 1 base from V and 3 bases from J, with 16 bases between. Germline V lookup: CDR1 SEHNR, CDR2 FQNEAQ (reference sequence). Complete variable domain (other parts from reference TRBV7-9 and TRBJ2-7): DTGVSQNPRHKITKRGQNVTFRCDPISEHNRLYWYRQTLGQGPEFLTYFQNEAQLEKSRLLSDRFSAERPKGSFSTLEIQRTEQGDSAMYLCASSLDSQYRLYEQYFGPGTRLTVT.